These 27 T cell receptor beta chains were all obtained from the same sample, sequenced in a study of control samples from healthy donors and cancer patients. The protocol was immunoSEQ multiplex PCR, while the TCRdb copy is restricted to in-frame clones and leaves out a portion. The table shows about 150,000 clones, with around 95% occurring only once. The sequenced material came from blood. These receptor sequences come from a man aged 35-49 years in good health.

This rearrangement joins TRBV5-1 to TRBJ1-1; D gene unclear. The CDR3 has 14 amino acids. Germline assignment: CDR1 SGHRS and CDR2 YFSETQ. Trimming took 3 bases from V and 0 from J, leaving 9 bases between them. In DNA, the CDR3 is TGCGCCAGCAGCTCCCTGCCGATGAACACTGAAGCTTTCTTT. It codes for CASSSLPMNTEAFF.

This chain uses TRBV5-1 with TRBJ2-3; D might be TRBD1 (6 bases). Germline loops: CDR1 SGHRS, CDR2 YFSETQ. This CDR3 region has 14 residues. Between the trimmed V and J ends, which lost 2 bases and 5 bases, there was a span of 12 bases. The chain's CDR3 is CASSFGRGKDTQYF. The CDR3 nucleotides are TGCGCCAGCAGCTTCGGCAGGGGTAAAGATACGCAGTATTTT. The whole variable domain, remainder taken from reference TRBV5-1 and TRBJ2-3, is KAGVTQTPRYLIKTRGQQVTLSCSPISGHRSVSWYQQTPGQGLQFLFEYFSETQRNKGNFPGRFSGRQFSNSRSEMNVSTLELGDSALYLCASSFGRGKDTQYFGPGTRLTVL.

This sequence joins TRBV5-1 and TRBJ1-3, with D perhaps matching TRBD1 (6 bases). The V end lost 8 bases, the J end lost 4 bases, and 19 bases lay between the germline ends. The CDR3 extends over 15 amino acids. In germline, CDR1 is SGHRS, CDR2 YFSETQ. CDR3 sequence: CASSKGGLVGNTIYF. The DNA for the CDR3 is TGCGCCAGTTCCAAGGGGGGGTTGGTGGGAAACACCATATATTTT.

The chain links TRBV5-1 to TRBJ1-2; TRBD1 agrees at 9 bases. The CDR3 has 15 amino acids. Per germline, CDR1 SGHRS and CDR2 YFSETQ. The V segment lost 2 bases and the J segment 3 bases; nucleotides outside the gene matches: 5. The CDR3 DNA follows: TGCGCCAGCAGCTTTGGGACAGGGTTATACTATGGCTACACCTTC. Protein product: CASSFGTGLYYGYTF.

The chain combines TRBV30 with TRBJ2-3; TRBD2 matches at 10 bases. The length of the CDR3 is 14 residues. Germline V gives CDR1 GTSNPN, CDR2 SVGIG (reference sequence). The V and J ends lost 7 bases and 3 bases, in that order; junction bases with no gene match: 7. The DNA for the CDR3 is TGTGCCTCGAAGGTAGCGGGGGGTACAGATACGCAGTATTTT. This sequence encodes CASKVAGGTDTQYF.

The rearrangement links TRBV6-5 to TRBJ1-1; perhaps TRBD1 as D (5 bases). The CDR3 length is 15 residues. The germline V and J ends were trimmed by 6 bases and 3 bases, with 17 bases remaining between them. Germline V gene sequence: CDR1 MNHEY, CDR2 SVGAGI. The CDR3 DNA reads as TGTGCCAGCAGGAGGGGCCACGACACCTACACTGAAGCTTTCTTT. Amino acid sequence: CASRRGHDTYTEAFF.

The V call is TRBV29-1, the J call TRBJ1-1; 7 bases are a match to TRBD1. The V gene's germline CDR1 is SQVTM and CDR2 ANQGSEA. The CDR3 loop spans 13 amino acids. Germline trimming cut 4 bases from V and 6 bases from J; bases unmatched to any gene: 8. Here the CDR3 reads CSVAPGGGAEAFF. Written as DNA, the CDR3 is TGCAGCGTTGCGCCAGGGGGTGGGGCTGAAGCTTTCTTT.

The rearrangement joins TRBV6-4 to TRBJ1-1, with D tentatively TRBD1 (5 bases). Germline CDR1 and CDR2: MRHNA and SNTAGT. The CDR3 loop spans 14 amino acids. The V gene lost 8 bases and the J gene lost 3 bases, with 16 bases spanning the gap. The CDR3 protein is CASSFDSADTEAFF. The CDR3 nucleotides read TGTGCCAGCTCATTTGACAGTGCCGACACTGAAGCTTTCTTT.

V and J are TRBV5-1 and TRBJ2-7; TRBD1 matches at 7 bases. The CDR3 is 13 amino acids. From germline, CDR1 is SGHRS and CDR2 YFSETQ. V gave up 0 bases and J gave up 7 bases; unmatched junction bases: 4. The CDR3, as DNA: TGCGCCAGCAGCTTGGATCCAGGGGGAGAGCAGTACTTC. This sequence encodes CASSLDPGGEQYF.

This CDR3 is CASSQAQGSYGYTF. DNA of the CDR3: TGCGCCAGCAGCCAAGCGCAGGGCAGCTATGGCTACACCTTC. The chain carries TRBV4-3 and TRBJ1-2; a possible D gene is TRBD1 (5 bases). The length of the CDR3 is 14 residues. From germline, CDR1 is LGHNA and CDR2 YSLEER. V was clipped by 1 base and J by 4 bases, with 10 bases between them.

The V gene is TRBV18, the J gene TRBJ1-1; no definite D call. Germline lookup yields CDR1 KGHSH and CDR2 LQKENI. The CDR3 consists of 14 residues. V lost 4 bases, J lost 1 base, and 10 bases lay in between. The CDR3 loop reads CASSLSRENTEAFF. The CDR3 bases are TGTGCCAGCTCACTTTCGAGGGAGAACACTGAAGCTTTCTTT.

The genes are TRBV7-9 and TRBJ1-1, with 9 bases matching TRBD1. The CDR3 is made up of 15 amino acids. Germline loops: CDR1 SEHNR, CDR2 FQNEAQ (reference sequence). Losses at the gene ends were 5 bases for V and 0 bases for J; bases not matched to a gene: 4. As DNA, the CDR3 is TGTGCCAGCAGCCCGACAGGGGGTTTGAACACTGAAGCTTTCTTT. This gives the protein CASSPTGGLNTEAFF.

The V gene is TRBV23-1, the J gene TRBJ1-4, with no clear D. TRBV23-1 is an open reading frame, and its role is uncertain. V shed 11 bases and J shed 7 bases, with 17 bases lying between them. CDR3 length equals 13 residues. CDR3 DNA: TGCGCCTGGCGAGGGAGAAAGGGTGAAAAACTGTTTTTT. It specifies CAWRGRKGEKLFF.

The chain carries TRBV4-1 and TRBJ2-1; no definite D call. This CDR3 region has 12 residues. From germline, CDR1 is MGHRA and CDR2 YSYEKL. V lost 7 bases and J 8 bases, leaving 12 bases between the germline ends. The CDR3 bases are TGCGCCAGCACCGGCTATGGGGATGAGCAGTTCTTC. Its translation: CASTGYGDEQFF.

This chain connects TRBV5-1 to TRBJ2-7; D tentatively reads TRBD1 or TRBD2 (5 bases each). The CDR3 sequence is 14 residues long. V dropped 2 bases and J dropped 2 bases, with 11 bases sitting between them. Germline values: CDR1 SGHRS, CDR2 YFSETQ. The CDR3 nucleotides are TGCGCCAGCAGCTTCGACAGAGGGGCCTACGAGCAGTACTTC. Residues: CASSFDRGAYEQYF.

This clone was counted a few times. V usage is TRBV5-4 and J usage is TRBJ1-2; possible D gene TRBD1, 5 bases. The CDR3 sequence is 17 residues long. The V gene lost 4 bases and the J gene lost 0 bases, with 19 bases spanning the gap. Germline V CDR1 and CDR2: SGHNT, YYREEE (reference sequence). The CDR3 loop reads CASSTPGTTVPNYGYTF. The CDR3 nucleotides read TGTGCCAGCAGCACCCCGGGGACGACAGTACCTAACTATGGCTACACCTTC.

The rearrangement links TRBV6-5 to TRBJ2-7; 9 bases agree with TRBD1. CDR1 and CDR2 from the germline V gene are MNHEY and SVGAGI. Trimming cost V 5 bases and J 4 bases; bases outside gene matches: 9. The CDR3 covers 15 residues. The DNA of the CDR3 is TGTGCCAGCAGTACAAAGACAGGGGGTCCTTACGAGCAGTACTTC. This gives the protein CASSTKTGGPYEQYF.

V and J are TRBV5-1 and TRBJ1-3; a weak D match, TRBD1 (6 bases). V was trimmed by 4 bases and J by 4 bases, leaving 12 bases between them. Germline V gene sequence: CDR1 SGHRS, CDR2 YFSETQ. The CDR3 runs to 14 residues. CDR3 region: CASSPGTPGNTIYF. In DNA form, the CDR3 reads TGCGCCAGCAGCCCAGGGACACCCGGAAACACCATATATTTT.

The genes are TRBV19 and TRBJ1-2; D perhaps matches TRBD1 (5 bases). The CDR3 length is 13 residues. The V and J ends lost 5 bases and 5 bases respectively, with 12 bases between them. Looked up from germline, CDR1 is LNHDA and CDR2 is SQIVND (reference sequence). CDR3 sequence (DNA): TGTGCCAGTAGTCGTGGCAGGGAGTATGGCTACACCTTC. The encoded protein is CASSRGREYGYTF. The full variable domain, with the rest looked up from reference TRBV19 and TRBJ1-2, is DGGITQSPKYLFRKEGQNVTLSCEQNLNHDAMYWYRQDPGQGLRLIYYSQIVNDFQKGDIAEGYSVSREKKESFPLTVTSAQKNPTAFYLCASSRGREYGYTFGSGTRLTVV.

Worth noting for this clone: At one boundary the junction diverges from the germline segment, which might be a read error. This chain uses TRBV6-2 or TRBV6-3 with TRBJ1-5, with a tentative D call TRBD1 (6 bases). Germline CDR1 reads MNHEY; CDR2 reads SVGEGT. The CDR3 sequence is 14 residues long. The CDR3 DNA follows: TGTGCCAGCACCCCTGGGGGGGCTGTGAGATCTTCGAATTTT. Translation gives CASTPGGAVRSSNF.

The CDR3 loop is CAWRGRQIHSPLHF. CDR3 bases: TGTGCCTGGAGAGGTAGACAGATTCATTCACCCCTCCACTTT. The chain carries TRBV30 and TRBJ1-6; TRBD1 is a possible D gene (5 bases). CDR1 and CDR2 (germline): GTSNPN, SVGIG (reference sequence). CDR3 size: 14 residues. V lost 3 bases, J lost 8 bases, and 14 bases lay in between.

This clone was recorded a few times. The chain is built from TRBV9 and TRBJ1-1, with TRBD1 matching 7 bases. CDR1 and CDR2 from the germline V gene are SGDLS and YYNGEE. The J segment lost 6 bases and the V segment lost 4 bases, leaving 9 bases of the junction unmatched. This CDR3 has 14 residues. CDR3 sequence: CASSPTDRWSEAFF. As DNA, the CDR3 is TGTGCCAGCAGCCCCACGGACAGGTGGTCTGAAGCTTTCTTT.

This sequence joins TRBV7-7 and TRBJ2-5; either TRBD1 or TRBD2 may fit D (5 bases each). Trimming took off 5 bases at V and 7 bases at J, with 20 bases between the two ends. The CDR3 runs 15 residues. Germline V gene data show CDR1 as SSHAT and CDR2 as FNYEAQ (reference sequence). The CDR3 loop reads CASSRRDHSLGTQYF. The CDR3 DNA follows: TGTGCCAGCAGCAGAAGGGACCATTCGCTGGGGACCCAGTACTTC. The whole variable domain, remainder taken from reference TRBV7-7 and TRBJ2-5, is GAGVSQSPRYKVTKRGQDVTLRCDPISSHATLYWYQQALGQGPEFLTYFNYEAQPDKSGLPSDRFSAERPEGSISTLTIQRTEQRDSAMYRCASSRRDHSLGTQYFGPGTRLLVL.

The V gene is TRBV12-3 or TRBV12-4, the J gene TRBJ1-2, with no clear D. The CDR3 sequence is 13 residues long. Between the trimmed V and J ends, which lost 7 bases and 4 bases, there was a span of 13 bases. CDR3 residues: CASTETEPYGYTF. CDR3 DNA: TGTGCCAGCACCGAAACTGAGCCCTATGGCTACACCTTC.

The chain employs TRBV7-2 and TRBJ1-5; D is perhaps TRBD1 (5 bases). Germline values: CDR1 SGHTA, CDR2 FQGNSA. V was shortened by 2 bases and J by 8 bases, with 16 bases between the two germline ends. CDR3 length equals 15 residues. CDR3: CASSLHKGNREPQHF. DNA of the CDR3: TGTGCCAGCAGCTTACATAAGGGGAATAGGGAGCCCCAGCATTTT.

This chain joins TRBV18 and TRBJ2-3; D gene unclear. The CDR3 has 13 amino acids. Germline values: CDR1 KGHSH, CDR2 LQKENI. V was trimmed by 1 base and J by 4 bases, leaving 6 bases between them. CDR3 region: CASSPRWADTQYF. CDR3 nucleotide sequence: TGTGCCAGCTCACCACGGTGGGCAGATACGCAGTATTTT.

This chain uses TRBV27 with TRBJ2-5; D is possibly TRBD1 (7 bases). V lost 5 bases, J lost 4 bases, and 17 bases lay in between. There are 15 residues in the CDR3. The germline gives CDR1 MNHEY, CDR2 SMNVEV (reference sequence). Here the CDR3 reads CASSVGGTALETQYF. The CDR3 coding sequence is TGTGCCAGCAGTGTGGGCGGGACAGCTTTAGAGACCCAGTACTTC.